The entry below gives a single T cell receptor (beta chain) sequence along with its context. No antigen is known for it. The sample holds other DNA sequences that translate to the same CDR3. This sample stems from a study of shared clonotypes between healthy human individuals. Study-wide points: Sharing across four donors was seen in around 5% of naive CD4 clonotypes. Rarefaction analysis demonstrated incomplete sorted-subset sequencing notwithstanding large depth.

The repertoire was sequenced with immunoSEQ multiplex PCR; TCRdb's copy has only in-frame clones and lacks some. The repertoire has roughly 1 million clones, 75% to 85% of them found once; the top ten carry about 0.52%. The length of the CDR3 is 14 residues. CDR1 and CDR2 (germline): MDHEN, SYDVKM. Trimming took 6 bases from V and 3 from J; bases not matched to a gene: 8. The CD4+ fraction was divided into a CD45RA+ naive subset and a CD45RA-negative memory subset. The source of this sequence is a man aged 18 to 29 in good health. Some clones in this sample may be carry-over from other donors' samples. The chain uses TRBV28 and TRBJ2-7, with TRBD2 matching over 7 bases. Sequenced material: memory CD4+ T cells from PBMCs. The subset here: CD45RA-negative fraction. CDR3 coding DNA: TGTGCCAGCAGGCCCGTTGGGGGGGGCTACGAGCAGTACTTC. Its protein product is CASRPVGGGYEQYF.